The next 5 T cell receptor beta chains were all read from a single sample in a study of T cell responses to AZD1222 COVID-19 vaccine. Sequencing used immunoSEQ multiplex PCR; TCRdb keeps in-frame clones, though not all of them. Of 95,000 to 130,000 clones listed, approximately 93% are singletons. The sequenced sample was peripheral blood, obtained on day 0 of AZD1222 vaccination. The receptor set was obtained from an adult in good health.

This chain joins TRBV5-1 and TRBJ2-7; unclear D gene. V lost 0 bases to trimming and J lost 2 bases, with 9 bases between them. This CDR3 has 14 residues. The V gene's germline CDR1 is SGHRS and CDR2 YFSETQ. The CDR3 coding sequence is TGCGCCAGCAGCTTGGTCGGCGTTACCTACGAGCAGTACTTC. It is translated as CASSLVGVTYEQYF.

This chain uses TRBV5-1 with TRBJ2-7; tentatively, D is TRBD1 (6 bases). V was clipped by 2 bases and J by 5 bases, with 20 bases between them. The germline gives CDR1 SGHRS, CDR2 YFSETQ. The CDR3 has 16 amino acids. This CDR3 is CASSLRLPTGFHEQYF. In DNA, the CDR3 is TGCGCCAGCAGCTTACGTCTCCCTACAGGGTTTCACGAGCAGTACTTC. The full variable domain, its missing parts supplied by reference TRBV5-1 and TRBJ2-7, is KAGVTQTPRYLIKTRGQQVTLSCSPISGHRSVSWYQQTPGQGLQFLFEYFSETQRNKGNFPGRFSGRQFSNSRSEMNVSTLELGDSALYLCASSLRLPTGFHEQYFGPGTRLTVT.

This clone was seen only a few times. The gene calls are TRBV4-1 and TRBJ2-1; 8 nucleotides align to TRBD2. There are 16 residues in the CDR3. V lost 3 bases to trimming and J lost 6 bases; unmatched junction nucleotides: 10. Germline V gene data show CDR1 as MGHRA and CDR2 as YSYEKL. The CDR3: CASSQSGGTRINEQFF. The CDR3 nucleotides are TGCGCCAGCAGCCAGTCGGGCGGGACTAGGATCAATGAGCAGTTCTTC.

In its sample, this clone was seen once. The rearrangement links TRBV19 to TRBJ2-4; 9 nucleotides agree with TRBD2. The CDR3 contains 19 residues. The V gene's germline CDR1 is LNHDA and CDR2 SQIVND (reference sequence). The junction had 14 bases not matched to a gene; V was cut back by 4 bases and J by 1 base. CDR3 residues: CASSNSLAGPANAKNIQYF. CDR3 bases: TGTGCCAGTAGTAACTCTCTAGCGGGACCGGCCAACGCCAAAAACATTCAGTACTTC. The variable domain in full, completed from reference TRBV19 and TRBJ2-4, reads DGGITQSPKYLFRKEGQNVTLSCEQNLNHDAMYWYRQDPGQGLRLIYYSQIVNDFQKGDIAEGYSVSREKKESFPLTVTSAQKNPTAFYLCASSNSLAGPANAKNIQYFGAGTRLSVL.

The J gene is TRBJ2-3, the V gene TRBV3-1 (or the pseudogene TRBV3-2); D unresolved. CDR1 LGHDT and CDR2 YNNKEL come from the germline V gene (reference sequence). CDR3 size: 12 residues. Trimming removed 5 bases at V and 2 bases at J, with 5 bases between. The CDR3 here is CASSAYTDTQYF. CDR3 DNA sequence: TGTGCCAGCAGCGCATACACAGATACGCAGTATTTT.